This entry describes one T cell receptor beta chain. This entry comes from a study of T cell clonotyping in hematopoietic cell transplantation. Profiling relied on immunoSEQ multiplex PCR, and the TCRdb table lists in-frame clones only, not all of them. The repertoire holds about 2,900 clones, roughly 79% seen once, with around 6% in the top ten. V gave up 4 bases and J gave up 4 bases, with 13 bases separating them. CDR3 length equals 14 residues. Germline V lookup: CDR1 MNHEY, CDR2 SVGAGI. The sequenced sample was peripheral blood mononuclear cells, obtained 30 days after allogeneic stem cell transplant. This receptor was taken from a male patient in his sixties who had an allogeneic stem cell transplant, so T cells may come from the graft donor. Some clones in this sample may be carry-over from other donors' samples. V is TRBV6-5 and J is TRBJ1-2, with no clear D. CDR3 sequence: CASSSLTSPYGYTF. For the CDR3, the DNA is TGTGCCAGCAGTTCCCTGACAAGCCCCTATGGCTACACCTTC.